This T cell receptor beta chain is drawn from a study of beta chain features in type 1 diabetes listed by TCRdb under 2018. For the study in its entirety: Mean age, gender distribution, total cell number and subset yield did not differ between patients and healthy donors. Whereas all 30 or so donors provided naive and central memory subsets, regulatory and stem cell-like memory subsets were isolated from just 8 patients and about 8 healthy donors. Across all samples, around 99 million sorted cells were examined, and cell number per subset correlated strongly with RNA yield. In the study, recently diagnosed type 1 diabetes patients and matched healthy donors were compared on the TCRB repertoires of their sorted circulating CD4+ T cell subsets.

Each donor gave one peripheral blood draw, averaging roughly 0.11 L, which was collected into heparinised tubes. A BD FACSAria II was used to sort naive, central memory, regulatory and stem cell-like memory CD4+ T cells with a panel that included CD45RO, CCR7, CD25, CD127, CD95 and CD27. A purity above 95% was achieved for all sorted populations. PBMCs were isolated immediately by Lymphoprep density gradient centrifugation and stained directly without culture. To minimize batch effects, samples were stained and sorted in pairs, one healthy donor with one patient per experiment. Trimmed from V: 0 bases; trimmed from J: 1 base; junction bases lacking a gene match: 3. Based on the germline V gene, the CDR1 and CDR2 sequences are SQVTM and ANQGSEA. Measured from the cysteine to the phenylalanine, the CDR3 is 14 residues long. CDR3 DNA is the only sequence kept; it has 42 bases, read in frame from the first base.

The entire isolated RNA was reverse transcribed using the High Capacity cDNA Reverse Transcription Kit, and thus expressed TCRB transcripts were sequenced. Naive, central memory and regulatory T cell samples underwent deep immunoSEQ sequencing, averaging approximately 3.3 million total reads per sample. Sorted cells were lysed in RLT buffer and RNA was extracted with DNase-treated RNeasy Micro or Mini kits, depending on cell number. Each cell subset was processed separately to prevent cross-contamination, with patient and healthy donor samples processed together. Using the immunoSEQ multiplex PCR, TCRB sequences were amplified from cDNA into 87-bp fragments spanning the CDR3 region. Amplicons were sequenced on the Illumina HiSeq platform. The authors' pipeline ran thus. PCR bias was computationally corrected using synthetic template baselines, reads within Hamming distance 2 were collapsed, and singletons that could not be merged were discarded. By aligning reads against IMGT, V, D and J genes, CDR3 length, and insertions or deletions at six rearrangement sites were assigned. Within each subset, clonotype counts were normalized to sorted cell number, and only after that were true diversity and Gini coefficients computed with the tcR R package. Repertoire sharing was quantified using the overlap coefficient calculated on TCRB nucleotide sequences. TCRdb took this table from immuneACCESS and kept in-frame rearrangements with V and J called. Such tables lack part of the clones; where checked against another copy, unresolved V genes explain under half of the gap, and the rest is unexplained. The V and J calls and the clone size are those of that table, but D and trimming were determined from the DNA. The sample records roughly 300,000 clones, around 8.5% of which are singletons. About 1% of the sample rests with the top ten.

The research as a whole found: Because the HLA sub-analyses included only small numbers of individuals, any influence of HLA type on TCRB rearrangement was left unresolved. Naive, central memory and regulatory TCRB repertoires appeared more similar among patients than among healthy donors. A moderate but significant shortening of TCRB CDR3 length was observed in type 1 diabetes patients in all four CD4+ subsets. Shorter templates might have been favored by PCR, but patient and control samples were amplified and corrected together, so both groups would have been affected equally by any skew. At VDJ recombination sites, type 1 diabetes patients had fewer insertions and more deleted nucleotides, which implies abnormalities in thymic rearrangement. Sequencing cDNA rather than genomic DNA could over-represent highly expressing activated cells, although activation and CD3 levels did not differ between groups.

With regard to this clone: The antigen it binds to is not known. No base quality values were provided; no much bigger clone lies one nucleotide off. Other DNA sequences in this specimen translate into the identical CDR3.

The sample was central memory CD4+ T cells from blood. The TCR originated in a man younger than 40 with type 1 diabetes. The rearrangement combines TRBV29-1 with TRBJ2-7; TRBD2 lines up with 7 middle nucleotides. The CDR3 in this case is CSVEDTGGSYEQYF. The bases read TGCAGCGTTGAAGATACCGGGGGGTCCTACGAGCAGTACTTC.